A single sample is the source of the 10 T cell receptor beta chains below, sequenced in a study of T cells in localized non-small cell lung cancer. Repertoires were generated with immunoSEQ multiplex PCR, while TCRdb's copy carries only in-frame clones and drops some. Among 40,000 to 55,000 clones listed, 80% to 85% were seen once. Sequences were derived from peripheral blood mononuclear cells, sampled before any cancer treatment. These receptors were collected from a man between 40 and 69 years old with stage III lung adenocarcinoma.

This clone was counted a single time. The chain joins TRBV2 to TRBJ2-7, with TRBD1 matching 9 bases. Per germline, CDR1 SNHLY and CDR2 FYNNEI. With 6 bases clipped from V and 5 bases from J, the junction kept 8 bases outside the gene matches. The CDR3 extends over 14 amino acids. Here the CDR3 DNA reads TGTGCCAGCAGCCCCGGGACAGGGTTTCACGAGCAGTACTTC. Amino acid sequence: CASSPGTGFHEQYF.

The genes are TRBV29-1 and TRBJ2-6; weak D call: TRBD2 (5 bases). Germline V gene lookup returns CDR1 SQVTM and CDR2 ANQGSEA. Trimming stripped 4 bases from V and 0 bases from J, with 10 bases between. The CDR3 contains 15 residues. The CDR3 spells CSVVLANSGANVLTF. For the CDR3, the DNA is TGCAGCGTTGTTTTAGCGAACTCTGGGGCCAACGTCCTGACTTTC.

The rearrangement links TRBV28 to TRBJ2-3; TRBD1 matches at 7 bases. CDR3 length: 18 amino acids. Trimming removed 6 bases from V and 6 bases from J; junction bases left unmatched: 21. Looked up from germline, CDR1 is MDHEN and CDR2 is SYDVKM. The CDR3: CASRTYSTGTEGPDTQYF. The CDR3 DNA reads as TGTGCCAGCAGAACCTATTCGACCGGGACAGAGGGCCCTGATACGCAGTATTTT.

This chain joins TRBV6-5 and TRBJ2-2, with no clear D. The CDR3 consists of 14 residues. CDR1 and CDR2 (germline): MNHEY, SVGAGI. Trimming shortened V by 1 base and J by 7 bases, and 10 bases separated the two germline ends. The CDR3 sequence: CASSYWEELGELFF. CDR3 nucleotide sequence: TGTGCCAGCAGTTACTGGGAAGAACTCGGGGAGCTGTTTTTT.

The chain carries TRBV7-8 and TRBJ2-7; TRBD1 matches at 10 bases. The CDR3 is 16 residues long. Germline V gene data show CDR1 as SGHVS and CDR2 as FQNEAQ. The ends lost 5 bases at V and 3 bases at J; junction bases unmatched: 10. CDR3 sequence: CASSPDGTGAVYEQYF. In DNA, the CDR3 is TGTGCCAGCAGCCCCGACGGGACAGGGGCGGTCTACGAGCAGTACTTC.

The rearrangement uses TRBV2 and TRBJ2-3; D not certain. This CDR3 contains 15 residues. V was shortened by 3 bases and J by 2 bases, with 12 bases between the two germline ends. The germline V gene encodes CDR1 SNHLY and CDR2 FYNNEI. The CDR3 loop reads CASSEGRSLTDTQYF. The DNA of the CDR3 is TGTGCCAGCAGTGAGGGCAGAAGCCTCACAGATACGCAGTATTTT.

A note on this clone: The same CDR3 can be traced to other DNA sequences in this sample. The V call is TRBV11-2, the J call TRBJ2-2; D gene ambiguous. CDR1 is SGHAT, CDR2 FQNNGV, per germline. The CDR3 sequence is 16 residues long. V dropped 5 bases and J dropped 0 bases, with 13 bases sitting between them. The CDR3 DNA reads TGTGCCAGCAGCCCCAGATTAGCCGCGAACACCGGGGAGCTGTTTTTT. Protein sequence: CASSPRLAANTGELFF.

The rearrangement joins TRBV14 to TRBJ2-3, with 15 bases identical to TRBD2. Germline V gene lookup returns CDR1 SGHDN and CDR2 FVKESK. The CDR3 is made up of 21 amino acids. Germline trimming cut 4 bases from V and 1 base from J; bases unmatched to any gene: 15. The CDR3 sequence is CASSRKLSGTSGGKGTDTQYF. The CDR3, as DNA: TGTGCCAGCAGCCGAAAATTATCCGGGACTAGCGGGGGGAAGGGCACAGATACGCAGTATTTT.

The rearrangement uses TRBV13 and TRBJ2-2; D remains ambiguous. The CDR3 length is 14 residues. The V gene's germline CDR1 is PRHDT and CDR2 FYEKMQ (reference sequence). V lost 2 bases and J lost 6, with 10 bases in between. DNA for the CDR3: TGTGCCAGCAGCTTATCCTCGTGGCCCGGGGAGCTGTTTTTT. This translates into CASSLSSWPGELFF.

This clone was counted a single time. The genes are TRBV4-1 and TRBJ2-3; D ambiguous. There are 15 residues in the CDR3. The V end was cut by 4 bases, the J end by 5 bases, with 16 bases between. Germline assignment: CDR1 MGHRA and CDR2 YSYEKL. The CDR3 is CASSPRASTIDTQYF. CDR3 bases: TGCGCCAGCAGCCCCCGGGCCTCCACCATAGATACGCAGTATTTT.